The clone carrying this TCR beta chain came up many times. Preparation of the TCRbeta library involved a method that used unique molecular identifiers. TCRdb re-called the PCR reads through MiXCR, storing one row per CDR3 protein. There are 490,000 or so distinct CDR3 sequences in the sample; roughly an eighth occur only once, and about 6% lies in the top ten. The data derive from a study of T-cell reconstitution after alpha-beta-depleted transplantation in children. The CDR3 covers 14 residues. V was pared by 4 bases and J by 6 bases, with 15 bases between. The sequence was collected from a human donor who donated a stem cell graft to a child with combined immunodeficiency. The rearrangement links TRBV12-3 or TRBV12-4 to TRBJ1-1; tentatively, D is TRBD1 (5 bases). The sample here was PBMCs from the stem cell graft donor, taken from the stem cell graft. The CDR3 sequence is CASSWNRRDSEAFF. The CDR3 nucleotides are TGTGCCAGCAGTTGGAACAGGAGAGACTCTGAAGCTTTCTTT.